What follows are 28 T cell receptor beta chains derived from one specimen sequenced in a study of blood T cell repertoires in COVID-19. Method: immunoSEQ multiplex PCR; TCRdb's copy keeps in-frame clones and lacks some. The sample records some 97,000 clones, about 91% being singletons. Specimen: peripheral blood. These receptors were collected from a human donor in a cohort sampled during active COVID-19.

The chain links TRBV27 to TRBJ1-6; TRBD1 aligns across 7 bases. The CDR3 loop spans 14 amino acids. Germline loops: CDR1 MNHEY, CDR2 SMNVEV (reference sequence). V lost 8 bases, J lost 6 bases, and 7 bases stayed unmatched. CDR3 sequence: CASWRQGGNSPLHF. The CDR3, as DNA: TGTGCCAGCTGGAGACAGGGCGGTAATTCACCCCTCCACTTT.

The J gene is TRBJ1-2, the V gene TRBV24-1, with D perhaps TRBD1 (6 bases). CDR1 and CDR2 (germline): KGHDR, SFDVKD. There are 13 residues in the CDR3. The V gene lost 5 bases and the J gene lost 6 bases, with 12 bases spanning the gap. The CDR3: CATSAYRDHGYTF. CDR3 in DNA: TGTGCCACCAGTGCCTACAGGGACCATGGCTACACCTTC.

The table lists this clone with a few counts. This chain links TRBV30 with TRBJ1-5, with D possibly matching TRBD1 (6 bases). Per the germline V gene, CDR1 is GTSNPN and CDR2 is SVGIG (reference sequence). This CDR3 comprises 13 residues. V was cut by 2 bases and J by 3 bases, with 8 bases left in between. The CDR3, as DNA: TGTGCCTGGAGTACAGGGACCAATCAGCCCCAGCATTTT. Amino acid sequence: CAWSTGTNQPQHF.

The CDR3 protein is CASSIDRTGNSPLHF. In DNA, the CDR3 is TGTGCCAGTAGTATAGATCGGACAGGGAATTCACCCCTCCACTTT. This chain connects TRBV19 to TRBJ1-6, with 8 bases aligning to TRBD1. Germline CDR1 LNHDA, CDR2 SQIVND (reference sequence). There are 15 residues in the CDR3. The junction had 2 bases not matched to a gene; V was cut back by 0 bases and J by 7 bases.

As DNA, the CDR3 is TGCGCCAGCGCGGCTCCGGGGGTCGAGCAGTACTTC. Residues: CASAAPGVEQYF. The chain employs TRBV4-1 and TRBJ2-7, with TRBD2 as a possible D gene (6 bases). CDR3 length equals 12 residues. Trimming took off 8 bases at V and 6 bases at J, with 14 bases between the two ends. Germline V gives CDR1 MGHRA, CDR2 YSYEKL.

The rearrangement joins TRBV7-2 to TRBJ1-2, with D perhaps TRBD1 (6 bases). Trimming cost V 5 bases and J 7 bases, with 14 bases left between them. This CDR3 is built from 13 residues. CDR1 and CDR2 (germline): SGHTA, FQGNSA. The CDR3 coding sequence is TGTGCCAGCAGCCCCGGGACACCCCCTGGCTACACCTTC. Its protein product is CASSPGTPPGYTF. Complete variable domain (other parts from reference TRBV7-2 and TRBJ1-2): GAGVSQSPSNKVTEKGKDVELRCDPISGHTALYWYRQSLGQGLEFLIYFQGNSAPDKSGLPSDRFSAERTGGSVSTLTIQRTQQEDSAVYLCASSPGTPPGYTFGSGTRLTVV.

The rearrangement links TRBV20-1 to TRBJ1-6, with a weak D call TRBD1 (5 bases). Per the germline V gene, CDR1 is DFQATT and CDR2 is SNEGSKA (reference sequence). The CDR3 sequence is 12 residues long. The V and J ends lost 3 bases and 14 bases respectively, with 14 bases between them. The CDR3 sequence is CSASSGQSALHF. In nucleotides, the CDR3 is TGCAGTGCTAGTTCAGGGCAGTCGGCCCTCCACTTT.

This clone was seen a single time. The chain uses TRBV7-2 and TRBJ2-5; D may be TRBD2 (5 bases). The germline CDR1 and CDR2 sequences are SGHTA and FQGNSA. The V gene lost 1 base and the J gene lost 4 bases, with 10 bases spanning the gap. The CDR3 spans 14 residues. CDR3 protein: CASSLVRGGETQYF. As DNA, the CDR3 is TGTGCCAGCAGCTTAGTTCGGGGTGGAGAGACCCAGTACTTC.

The chain is built from TRBV5-4 and TRBJ2-7, with 9 bases that match TRBD1. The CDR3 length is 16 residues. The trim removed 0 bases at V and 5 bases at J, leaving 9 bases unmatched. Germline CDR1 reads SGHNT; CDR2 reads YYREEE (reference sequence). CDR3 coding DNA: TGTGCCAGCAGCTTGGCAGACAGGGGGGTTTTCGACGAGCAGTACTTC. Its protein product is CASSLADRGVFDEQYF.

The CDR3 DNA sequence: TGTGCCAGCAGTTCGCCGGAGGGGAGCGACTATGGCTACACCTTC. Its translation is CASSSPEGSDYGYTF. The V gene is TRBV27, the J gene TRBJ1-2, with D maybe TRBD1 (5 bases). The CDR3 consists of 15 residues. Germline CDR1 reads MNHEY; CDR2 reads SMNVEV (reference sequence). Trimming cost V 4 bases and J 3 bases, with 15 bases left between them.

J is TRBJ1-4 and V is TRBV6-5, with D possibly being TRBD1 (5 bases). From germline, CDR1 is MNHEY and CDR2 SVGAGI. The V gene lost 8 bases and the J gene lost 8 bases, with 15 bases spanning the gap. This CDR3 is built from 13 residues. The CDR3 loop reads CASLRGPGEKLFF. The CDR3 nucleotides read TGTGCCAGCTTAAGGGGCCCAGGGGAAAAACTGTTTTTT.

In the case of this clone: This specimen includes other DNA sequences encoding the same CDR3. This rearrangement joins TRBV7-2 to TRBJ2-3; 10 nucleotides agree with TRBD2. Germline loops: CDR1 SGHTA, CDR2 FQGNSA. CDR3 length: 16 residues. V lost 2 bases to trimming and J lost 2 bases; unmatched junction nucleotides: 4. In nucleotides, the CDR3 is TGTGCCAGCAGCTTATCAGCGGGAGGGACCACAGATACGCAGTATTTT. Residues: CASSLSAGGTTDTQYF.

The CDR3 region is CASGGRRNEQFF. The CDR3 bases are TGTGCCAGCGGCGGGAGGAGGAATGAGCAGTTCTTC. J is TRBJ2-1 and V is TRBV7-9, with 8 bases lining up with TRBD2. The CDR3 spans 12 residues. Trimming removed 8 bases from V and 7 bases from J; junction bases left unmatched: 4. Germline assignment: CDR1 SEHNR and CDR2 FQNEAQ (reference sequence).

The chain recombines TRBV7-9 with TRBJ2-6, with D possibly matching TRBD2 (5 bases). Germline CDR1 reads SEHNR; CDR2 reads FQNEAQ (reference sequence). The CDR3 contains 16 residues. The germline V and J ends were trimmed by 5 bases and 4 bases, with 15 bases remaining between them. For the CDR3, the DNA is TGTGCCAGCAGCCCCGGTAGGGAGAGCGGGGCCAACGTCCTGACTTTC. Amino acids: CASSPGRESGANVLTF.

The gene calls are TRBV3-1 (or the pseudogene TRBV3-2) and TRBJ2-7, with D hard to call. V lost 4 bases, J lost 4 bases, and 17 bases lay in between. From germline, CDR1 is LGHDT and CDR2 YNNKEL (reference sequence). CDR3 length: 15 residues. The CDR3 is CASSLFGGAAYEQYF. In DNA, the CDR3 is TGTGCCAGCAGCCTTTTTGGCGGAGCCGCGTACGAGCAGTACTTC.

This chain joins TRBV5-6 and TRBJ1-4; tentative D call: TRBD1 (6 bases). The CDR3 covers 15 residues. Germline-derived CDR1 and CDR2 are SGHDT and YYEEEE. The ends were cut back, 2 bases at V and 3 bases at J, with 11 bases in the middle. CDR3 coding DNA: TGTGCCAGCAGCTTCCAGGGGACGCCTAATGAAAAACTGTTTTTT. Translation gives CASSFQGTPNEKLFF.

In its sample, this clone was seen a few times. This rearrangement joins TRBV7-7 to TRBJ2-1, with TRBD2 matching 10 bases. V was clipped by 5 bases and J by 7 bases; unmatched bases: 11. Germline CDR1 reads SSHAT; CDR2 reads FNYEAQ (reference sequence). This CDR3 is 16 amino acids long. The CDR3 is CASSPLDSGRRNEQFF. In DNA form, the CDR3 reads TGTGCCAGCAGCCCTTTGGATAGCGGGAGGAGGAATGAGCAGTTCTTC.

The chain joins TRBV11-3 to TRBJ1-1, with D maybe TRBD1 (6 bases). Trimming shortened V by 5 bases and J by 0 bases, and 19 bases separated the two germline ends. The CDR3 totals 17 residues. Germline lookup yields CDR1 SGHNT and CDR2 YENEEA. This chain's CDR3 is CASSPERTVLVNTEAFF. The CDR3, as DNA: TGTGCCAGCAGCCCGGAAAGGACAGTGCTCGTGAACACTGAAGCTTTCTTT.

V is TRBV27 and J is TRBJ1-2; D is possibly TRBD1 (5 bases). Deletions cut 7 bases from V and 3 bases from J, with 18 bases between. CDR1 is MNHEY, CDR2 SMNVEV, per germline (reference sequence). The CDR3 covers 15 residues. The CDR3 is CASTPGDLTYYGYTF. The CDR3 bases are TGTGCCAGCACCCCGGGGGATCTGACCTACTATGGCTACACCTTC.

This rearrangement joins TRBV25-1 to TRBJ2-5; D remains unclear. The CDR3 contains 13 residues. V was clipped by 2 bases and J by 3 bases, with 7 bases between them. Germline V gives CDR1 MGHDK, CDR2 SYGVNS. CDR3 region: CASSEHNKETQYF. In DNA form, the CDR3 reads TGTGCCAGCAGTGAACATAACAAAGAGACCCAGTACTTC.

CDR3 residues: CASSPGQGEYTDTQYF. CDR3 nucleotides: TGTGCCAGCTCCCCCGGACAGGGGGAATATACAGATACGCAGTATTTT. This chain joins TRBV18 and TRBJ2-3; TRBD1 agrees at 10 bases. Germline V gives CDR1 KGHSH, CDR2 LQKENI. The CDR3 spans 16 residues. Unmatched junction bases numbered 9, after V lost 6 bases and J lost 3 bases.

The chain uses TRBV9 and TRBJ2-6; D not certain. The germline V gene encodes CDR1 SGDLS and CDR2 YYNGEE. Trimming removed 4 bases from V and 4 bases from J, with 9 bases in between. The CDR3 is 14 residues long. CDR3 sequence reads: CASSPRMGANVLTF. In nucleotides, the CDR3 is TGTGCCAGCAGCCCCCGTATGGGGGCCAACGTCCTGACTTTC.

The chain couples TRBV6-5 to TRBJ2-7; D perhaps matches TRBD2 (6 bases). CDR3 size: 15 residues. Trimming removed 5 bases at V and 3 bases at J, with 17 bases between. Germline V gives CDR1 MNHEY, CDR2 SVGAGI. The CDR3 DNA reads TGTGCCAGCAGTACCCAGGAGGGGTTGGGCTACGAGCAGTACTTC. Protein sequence: CASSTQEGLGYEQYF.

The chain carries TRBV18 and TRBJ2-7; tentatively, D is TRBD2 (6 bases). The CDR3 loop spans 14 amino acids. Trimming left V 3 bases short and J 2 bases short, with 11 bases between. Germline lookup yields CDR1 KGHSH and CDR2 LQKENI. CDR3 bases: TGTGCCAGCTCACCCCCGGGACTCCCCTACGAGCAGTACTTC. Protein sequence: CASSPPGLPYEQYF.

The CDR3 nucleotides read TGTGCCAGCAATCAGGGCGGGGAAGAGACCCAGTACTTC. Translating gives CASNQGGEETQYF. The chain uses TRBV5-5 and TRBJ2-5; D possibly corresponds to TRBD2 (6 bases). There are 13 residues in the CDR3. Germline values: CDR1 SGHKS, CDR2 YYEKEE (reference sequence). V lost 6 bases and J 3 bases, leaving 12 bases between the germline ends.

This clone was detected a few times. The rearrangement links TRBV27 to TRBJ1-1; D is ambiguous. The CDR3 contains 14 residues. From germline, CDR1 is MNHEY and CDR2 SMNVEV (reference sequence). Trimming took 6 bases from V and 3 from J, leaving 14 bases between them. CDR3 region: CASRFSGEHTEAFF. The CDR3 bases are TGTGCCAGCAGATTCTCCGGGGAGCACACTGAAGCTTTCTTT.

The chain joins TRBV3-1 (or the pseudogene TRBV3-2) to TRBJ2-2; D is ambiguous. CDR3 length equals 11 residues. Germline lookup yields CDR1 LGHDT and CDR2 YNNKEL (reference sequence). The V end lost 2 bases, the J end lost 8 bases, and 3 bases lay between the germline ends. CDR3: CASSQSGELFF. The CDR3 DNA sequence: TGTGCCAGCAGCCAATCTGGGGAGCTGTTTTTT.

This chain joins TRBV7-9 and TRBJ1-1; 7 bases match TRBD1. Germline lookup yields CDR1 SEHNR and CDR2 FQNEAQ (reference sequence). The CDR3 extends over 14 amino acids. J lost 0 bases, V lost 3 bases, and 1 base had no gene match. This CDR3 reads CASSLTGMNTEAFF. The CDR3 DNA follows: TGTGCCAGCAGCTTGACAGGGATGAACACTGAAGCTTTCTTT.